The clone carrying this T cell receptor beta chain has a handful of counts. Germline and genes: mouse. The CDR3 end falls 1 residue outside the read, so it is completed with the germline J gene. The CDR3 covers 13 residues. Per the germline V gene, CDR1 is GFQATS and CDR2 is STVNSAI. The germline V and J ends were trimmed by 0 bases and 3 bases, with 6 bases remaining between them. This entry comes from a study of tissue T cells after allogeneic stem cell transplantation. Assay: immunoSEQ multiplex PCR; the TCRdb copy retains only in-frame clones and omits some. The sample has 15,000 to 20,000 clones; under 80% are singletons.

The chain uses TRBV20 and TRBJ1-5; D is unresolved. The TCR originated in a female BALB/c mouse in good health. Mouse strain MHC haplotype: H2-d. The sample taken for sequencing was spleen. CDR3 sequence reads: CGAREASNQAPLF. The sequenced part of the CDR3 DNA is TGTGGTGCTAGGGAAGCCAGCAACCAGGCTCCGCTT.